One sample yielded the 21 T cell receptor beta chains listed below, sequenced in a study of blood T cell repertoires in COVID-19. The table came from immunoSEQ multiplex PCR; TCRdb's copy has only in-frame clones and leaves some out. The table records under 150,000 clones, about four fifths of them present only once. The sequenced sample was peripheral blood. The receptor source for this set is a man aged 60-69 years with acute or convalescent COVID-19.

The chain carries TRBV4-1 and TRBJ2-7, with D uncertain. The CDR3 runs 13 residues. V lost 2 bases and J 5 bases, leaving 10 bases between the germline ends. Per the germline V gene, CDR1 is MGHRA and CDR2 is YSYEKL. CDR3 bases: TGCGCCAGCAGCCAACCCGGGTTCGACGAGCAGTACTTC. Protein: CASSQPGFDEQYF.

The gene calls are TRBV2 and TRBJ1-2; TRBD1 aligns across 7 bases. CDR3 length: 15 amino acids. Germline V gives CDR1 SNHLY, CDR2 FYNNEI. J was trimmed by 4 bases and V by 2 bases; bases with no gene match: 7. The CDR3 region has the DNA TGTGCCAGCAGTGAAATGTCAGGGGGTATCTATGGCTACACCTTC. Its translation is CASSEMSGGIYGYTF.

CDR3 coding DNA: TGTGCCAGCAGCAGAAGACTAGCGCAACACAATGAGCAGTTCTTC. Protein product: CASSRRLAQHNEQFF. This chain links TRBV7-2 with TRBJ2-1; 8 bases align to TRBD2. V shed 5 bases and J 5 bases; nucleotides not matched to a gene: 8. Germline V gives CDR1 SGHTA, CDR2 FQGNSA. CDR3 size: 15 residues.

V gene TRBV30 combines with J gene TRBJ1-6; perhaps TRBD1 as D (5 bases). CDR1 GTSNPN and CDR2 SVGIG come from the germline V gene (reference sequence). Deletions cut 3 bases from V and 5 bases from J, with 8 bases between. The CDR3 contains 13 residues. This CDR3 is CAWRDTNNSPLHF. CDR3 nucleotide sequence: TGTGCCTGGAGGGACACAAATAATTCACCCCTCCACTTT.

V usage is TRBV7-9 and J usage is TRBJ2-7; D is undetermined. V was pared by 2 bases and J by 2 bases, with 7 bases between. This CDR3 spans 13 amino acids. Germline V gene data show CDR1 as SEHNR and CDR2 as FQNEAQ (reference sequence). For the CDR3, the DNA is TGTGCCAGCAGCTTATCCGCGGCCTACGAGCAGTACTTC. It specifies CASSLSAAYEQYF.

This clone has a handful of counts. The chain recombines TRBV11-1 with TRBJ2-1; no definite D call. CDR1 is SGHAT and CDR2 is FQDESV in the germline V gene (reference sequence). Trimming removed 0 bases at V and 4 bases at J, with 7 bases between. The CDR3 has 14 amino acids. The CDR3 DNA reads TGTGCCAGCAGCTTAGCTGGCCAATACAATGAGCAGTTCTTC. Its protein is CASSLAGQYNEQFF.

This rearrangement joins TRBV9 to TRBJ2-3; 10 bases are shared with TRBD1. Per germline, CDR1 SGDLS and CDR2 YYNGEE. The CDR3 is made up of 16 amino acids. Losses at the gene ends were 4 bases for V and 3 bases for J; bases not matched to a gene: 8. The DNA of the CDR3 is TGTGCCAGCAGCCCCAAGTGGGGACAGGGGACAGATACGCAGTATTTT. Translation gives CASSPKWGQGTDTQYF.

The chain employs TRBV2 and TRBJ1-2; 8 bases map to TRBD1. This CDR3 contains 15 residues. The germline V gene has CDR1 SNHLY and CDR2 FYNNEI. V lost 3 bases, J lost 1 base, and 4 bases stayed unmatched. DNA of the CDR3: TGTGCCAGCAGTGACCAGGGGGCGATTAACTATGGCTACACCTTC. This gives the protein CASSDQGAINYGYTF. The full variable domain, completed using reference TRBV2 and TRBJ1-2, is EPEVTQTPSHQVTQMGQEVILRCVPISNHLYFYWYRQILGQKVEFLVSFYNNEISEKSEIFDDQFSVERPDGSNFTLKIRSTKLEDSAMYFCASSDQGAINYGYTFGSGTRLTVV.

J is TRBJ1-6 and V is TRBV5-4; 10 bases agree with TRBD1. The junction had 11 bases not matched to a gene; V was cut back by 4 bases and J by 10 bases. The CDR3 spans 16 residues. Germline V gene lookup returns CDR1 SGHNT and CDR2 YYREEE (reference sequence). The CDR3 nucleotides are TGTGCCAGCAGCACGCAAGGGACAGGGGTCAGCTCACCCCTCCACTTT. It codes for CASSTQGTGVSSPLHF.

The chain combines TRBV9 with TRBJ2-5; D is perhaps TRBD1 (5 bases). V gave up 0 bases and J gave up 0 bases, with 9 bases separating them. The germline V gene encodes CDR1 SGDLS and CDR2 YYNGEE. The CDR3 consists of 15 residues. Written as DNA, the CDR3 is TGTGCCAGCAGCGTAGGTCGACAGTACCAAGAGACCCAGTACTTC. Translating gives CASSVGRQYQETQYF.

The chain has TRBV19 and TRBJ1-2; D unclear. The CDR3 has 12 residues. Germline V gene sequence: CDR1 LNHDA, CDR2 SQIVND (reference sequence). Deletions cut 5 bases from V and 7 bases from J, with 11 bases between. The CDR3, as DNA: TGTGCCAGTAGTTTCCGGGAGGGTGGCTACACCTTC. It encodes CASSFREGGYTF.

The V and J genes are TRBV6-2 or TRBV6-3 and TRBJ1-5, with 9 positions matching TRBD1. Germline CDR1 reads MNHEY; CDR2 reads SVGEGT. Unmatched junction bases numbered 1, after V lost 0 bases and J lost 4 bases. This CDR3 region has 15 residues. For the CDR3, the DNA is TGTGCCAGCAGTTACTCCGGACAGGGGAATCAGCCCCAGCATTTT. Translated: CASSYSGQGNQPQHF.

CDR3 region: CASSRGQGSTGELFF. The CDR3 region has the DNA TGTGCCAGCAGTCGCGGACAGGGAAGTACCGGGGAGCTGTTTTTT. The chain joins TRBV6-5 to TRBJ2-2, with TRBD1 matching 8 bases. V lost 5 bases, J lost 5 bases, and 7 bases stayed unmatched. This CDR3 spans 15 amino acids. The germline V gene has CDR1 MNHEY and CDR2 SVGAGI.

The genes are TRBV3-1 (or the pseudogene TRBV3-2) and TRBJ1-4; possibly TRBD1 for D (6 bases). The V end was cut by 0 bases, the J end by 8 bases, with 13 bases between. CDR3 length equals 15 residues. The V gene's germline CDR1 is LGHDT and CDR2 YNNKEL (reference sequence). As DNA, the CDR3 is TGTGCCAGCAGCCAAGAAAGGCAGGGGAAAGAAAAACTGTTTTTT. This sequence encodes CASSQERQGKEKLFF.

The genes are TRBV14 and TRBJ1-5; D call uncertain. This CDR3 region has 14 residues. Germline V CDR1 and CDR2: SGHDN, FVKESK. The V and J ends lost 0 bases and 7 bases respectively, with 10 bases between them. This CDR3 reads CASSQDVAGQPQHF. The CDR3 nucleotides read TGTGCCAGCAGCCAAGATGTTGCGGGGCAGCCCCAGCATTTT.

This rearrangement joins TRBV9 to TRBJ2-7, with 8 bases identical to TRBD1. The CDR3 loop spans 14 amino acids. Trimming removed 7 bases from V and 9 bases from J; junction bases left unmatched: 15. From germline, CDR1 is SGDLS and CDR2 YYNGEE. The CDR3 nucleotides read TGTGCCAGCTCCCCCGACGGGCAGGGGGCAGGGCAGTACTTC. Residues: CASSPDGQGAGQYF.

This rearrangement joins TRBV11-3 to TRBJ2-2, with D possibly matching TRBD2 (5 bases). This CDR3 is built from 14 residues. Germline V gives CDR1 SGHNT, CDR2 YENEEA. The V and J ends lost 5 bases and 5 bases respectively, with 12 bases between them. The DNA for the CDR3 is TGTGCCAGCAGCCCCCTCCCGGGGACCGGGGAGCTGTTTTTT. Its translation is CASSPLPGTGELFF.

CDR3 loop: CASSTRTGSGNTIYF. For the CDR3, the DNA is TGTGCCAGTAGTACCCGGACAGGCTCTGGAAACACCATATATTTT. The chain couples TRBV19 to TRBJ1-3; 7 bases match TRBD1. Germline CDR1 and CDR2: LNHDA and SQIVND (reference sequence). The CDR3 runs to 15 residues. V trimming: 4 bases; J trimming: 0 bases; junction bases outside the gene matches: 3.

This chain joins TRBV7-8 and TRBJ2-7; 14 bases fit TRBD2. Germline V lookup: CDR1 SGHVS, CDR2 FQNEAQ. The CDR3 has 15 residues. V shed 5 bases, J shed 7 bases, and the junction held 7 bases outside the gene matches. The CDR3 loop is CASSATSGGAWEQYF. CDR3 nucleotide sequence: TGTGCCAGCAGCGCGACTAGCGGGGGGGCCTGGGAGCAGTACTTC.

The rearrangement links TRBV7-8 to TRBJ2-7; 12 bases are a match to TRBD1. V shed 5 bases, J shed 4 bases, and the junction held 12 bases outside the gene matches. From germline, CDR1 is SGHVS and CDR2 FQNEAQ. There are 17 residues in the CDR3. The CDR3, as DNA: TGTGCCAGCAGCGCCCCAGGGCCGGGACAGGGGGCGTACGAGCAGTACTTC. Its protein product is CASSAPGPGQGAYEQYF.

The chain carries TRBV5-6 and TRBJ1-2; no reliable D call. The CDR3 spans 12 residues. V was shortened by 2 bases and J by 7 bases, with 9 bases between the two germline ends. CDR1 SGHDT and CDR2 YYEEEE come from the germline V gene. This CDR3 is CASSFGSGGYTF. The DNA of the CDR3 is TGTGCCAGCAGCTTCGGGTCTGGTGGCTACACCTTC.